This T cell receptor (beta chain) was identified during a study of cytomegalovirus exposure and HLA in healthy donors. General observations from the study: A later look showed TCR association rates differing by HLA locus, highest for DRB1 and lowest for HLA-C. In a later analysis, TCR beta V- and J-gene trimming was associated with a missense DCLRE1C variant.

PCR primers comprised 60 Vbeta and 13 Jbeta primers. Sequencing was performed with immunoSEQ multiplex PCR; in TCRdb, only in-frame clones are kept and a portion is missing. Of tens of thousands of clones in the sample, roughly 66% were seen once. This clone was observed a single time. Its antigen remains unidentified. This receptor was obtained from a male donor in good health and CMV-seropositive. Sequencing input: PBMCs.

The CDR3 sequence: CASVGPGTATNEKLFF. CDR3 DNA: TGTGCCAGTGTGGGGCCGGGGACTGCAACTAATGAAAAACTGTTTTTT. V and J are TRBV19 and TRBJ1-4, with a possible D match to TRBD1 (5 bases). This CDR3 is 16 amino acids long. CDR1 LNHDA and CDR2 SQIVND come from the germline V gene (reference sequence). V was shortened by 8 bases and J by 0 bases, with 16 bases between the two germline ends.